The 29 T cell receptor beta chains listed next were all sequenced from one sample in a study of beta chain features in type 1 diabetes (dated by TCRdb to the late 2010s). Overall study outcomes, separate from this receptor: A moderate but significant shortening of TCRB CDR3 length was observed in type 1 diabetes patients in all four CD4+ subsets.

The library was produced with the immunoSEQ multiplex PCR assay. The High Capacity cDNA Reverse Transcription Kit was used to reverse transcribe all of the isolated RNA, meaning that expressed TCRB transcripts were what got sequenced. Drawn from immuneACCESS, this table holds only the in-frame rearrangements with V and J called that TCRdb kept. Clones are partly lost; checked studies trace under half to an unresolved V gene and leave the rest unexplained. The sample profile shows about 700,000 clones; roughly 13% of them were found once. The top ten constitute 0.022% of the sample. Which antigens these TCRs recognize remains unknown. The sample comprised naive CD4+ T cells from blood. The intended sense of this specimen's cell subset or site label: true naive CD4+ T cells. The receptors shown here come from a man aged 18-30 years with type 1 diabetes.

This clone was detected a few times. The gene calls are TRBV9 and TRBJ2-7; possible D gene TRBD1, 5 bases. Deletions cut 3 bases from V and 0 bases from J, with 16 bases between. Germline assignment: CDR1 SGDLS and CDR2 YYNGEE. CDR3 length: 16 residues. In DNA, the CDR3 is TGTGCCAGCAGCGGTCCAGGGATGCTTAGCTCCTACGAGCAGTACTTC. Translation: CASSGPGMLSSYEQYF.

V and J are TRBV30 and TRBJ2-5; perhaps TRBD2 as D (7 bases). Between the trimmed V and J ends, which lost 0 bases and 14 bases, there was a span of 16 bases. Germline V CDR1 and CDR2: GTSNPN, SVGIG (reference sequence). The CDR3 has 12 amino acids. This CDR3 reads CAWSVVGGGPYF. Written as DNA, the CDR3 is TGTGCCTGGAGTGTAGTTGGCGGGGGCCCATACTTC.

The chain is built from TRBV27 and TRBJ1-2; 10 nucleotides align to TRBD1. The CDR3 totals 15 residues. Germline CDR1 is MNHEY and CDR2 is SMNVEV (reference sequence). V shed 3 bases, J shed 4 bases, and the junction held 5 bases outside the gene matches. Here the CDR3 reads CASSFRDRGFYGYTF. The CDR3 DNA reads as TGTGCCAGCAGTTTCAGGGACAGGGGATTCTATGGCTACACCTTC.

The V gene is TRBV5-6, the J gene TRBJ1-5; 8 bases map to TRBD1. There are 16 residues in the CDR3. Trimming took 1 base from V and 3 from J; bases not matched to a gene: 6. The germline CDR1 and CDR2 sequences are SGHDT and YYEEEE. CDR3 DNA sequence: TGTGCCAGCAGCTTGAGTCCAGGGGGCTCCAATCAGCCCCAGCATTTT. This translates into CASSLSPGGSNQPQHF. The full variable domain, completed using reference TRBV5-6 and TRBJ1-5, is DAGVTQSPTHLIKTRGQQVTLRCSPKSGHDTVSWYQQALGQGPQFIFQYYEEEERQRGNFPDRFSGHQFPNYSSELNVNALLLGDSALYLCASSLSPGGSNQPQHFGDGTRLSIL.

In the case of this clone: Within the sample, other DNA sequences also encode this same CDR3. The V call is TRBV5-1, the J call TRBJ2-3; unclear D gene. CDR1 and CDR2 from the germline V gene are SGHRS and YFSETQ. Trimming left V 0 bases short and J 1 base short, with 3 bases between. This CDR3 contains 13 residues. The chain's CDR3 is CASSLDGTDTQYF. In nucleotides, the CDR3 is TGCGCCAGCAGCTTGGACGGCACAGATACGCAGTATTTT. Looking up the rest from reference TRBV5-1 and TRBJ2-3 gives the full variable domain: KAGVTQTPRYLIKTRGQQVTLSCSPISGHRSVSWYQQTPGQGLQFLFEYFSETQRNKGNFPGRFSGRQFSNSRSEMNVSTLELGDSALYLCASSLDGTDTQYFGPGTRLTVL.

This clone was seen more than once but under ten times. This chain links TRBV30 with TRBJ2-3; D tentatively reads TRBD1 or TRBD2 (5 bases each). This CDR3 is 13 amino acids long. CDR1 GTSNPN and CDR2 SVGIG come from the germline V gene (reference sequence). CDR3 bases: TGTGGGTGGTCCCTTGGGGGTACAGATACGCAGTATTTT. It translates to CGWSLGGTDTQYF.

The chain is built from TRBV30 and TRBJ1-1; D is unclear. The CDR3 is made up of 14 amino acids. From germline, CDR1 is GTSNPN and CDR2 SVGIG (reference sequence). Trimming took 0 bases from V and 2 from J, leaving 10 bases between them. DNA of the CDR3: TGTGCCTGGAGTGTACTGGCAGCCAACACTGAAGCTTTCTTT. Amino acids: CAWSVLAANTEAFF. Using reference TRBV30 and TRBJ1-1 for the parts outside the CDR3, the full variable domain is SQTIHQWPATLVQPVGSPLSLECTVEGTSNPNLYWYRQAAGRGLQLLFYSVGIGQISSEVPQNLSASRPQDRQFILSSKKLLLSDSGFYLCAWSVLAANTEAFFGQGTRLTVV.

The chain links TRBV10-3 to TRBJ2-3, with D possibly TRBD2 on 6 matching bases. The CDR3 has 14 amino acids. Trimming removed 2 bases at V and 2 bases at J, with 8 bases between. The germline CDR1 and CDR2 sequences are ENHRY and SYGVKD. The CDR3 spells CAISEAGLTDTQYF. CDR3 DNA: TGTGCCATCAGTGAGGCGGGGCTCACAGATACGCAGTATTTT.

The genes are TRBV11-2 and TRBJ2-3, with a tentative D call TRBD2 (5 bases). Between the trimmed V and J ends, which lost 6 bases and 2 bases, there was a span of 9 bases. The CDR3 runs to 13 residues. CDR1 and CDR2 (germline): SGHAT, FQNNGV. CDR3 DNA sequence: TGTGCCAGCAGTCCGGGGTTCACAGATACGCAGTATTTT. Translating gives CASSPGFTDTQYF.

The chain is built from TRBV9 and TRBJ1-2, with D uncertain. The germline gives CDR1 SGDLS, CDR2 YYNGEE. This CDR3 has 12 amino acids. Trimming cost V 2 bases and J 7 bases, with 9 bases left between them. The CDR3 nucleotides are TGTGCCAGCAGCGTGATGGCCAGTGGCTACACCTTC. Translated: CASSVMASGYTF.

This clone was found a few times. The CDR3 loop reads CASSSTPGLGSPLHF. CDR3 sequence (DNA): TGTGCCAGCAGCTCGACCCCAGGGTTGGGTTCACCCCTCCACTTT. V is TRBV13 and J is TRBJ1-6; TRBD1 might be the D (5 bases). The germline V gene encodes CDR1 PRHDT and CDR2 FYEKMQ (reference sequence). The germline V and J ends were trimmed by 4 bases and 9 bases, with 16 bases remaining between them. The CDR3 loop spans 15 amino acids.

This clone was observed a single time. The rearrangement uses TRBV5-8 and TRBJ1-2; D not resolved. This CDR3 has 14 residues. The V gene lost 0 bases and the J gene lost 4 bases, with 10 bases spanning the gap. In germline, CDR1 is SGHTS, CDR2 YDEGEE. The CDR3 region has the DNA TGTGCCAGCAGCTTGGAATTTTCGGGCTATGGCTACACCTTC. Its translation is CASSLEFSGYGYTF.

V is TRBV29-1 and J is TRBJ1-2; 8 nucleotides agree with TRBD1. The CDR3 extends over 13 amino acids. Germline V CDR1 and CDR2: SQVTM, ANQGSEA. J gave up 4 bases and V 4 bases, and 5 bases lay outside the gene matches. This CDR3 reads CSVGTGQSYGYTF. CDR3 coding DNA: TGCAGCGTTGGGACAGGGCAGTCCTATGGCTACACCTTC.

This clone turned up a few times. This chain uses TRBV29-1 with TRBJ1-2; D gene uncertain. V lost 7 bases and J 0 bases, leaving 12 bases between the germline ends. Germline loops: CDR1 SQVTM, CDR2 ANQGSEA. The length of the CDR3 is 13 residues. The DNA of the CDR3 is TGCAGCGCGCCGACCGAACCTAACTATGGCTACACCTTC. This codes for CSAPTEPNYGYTF.

In its sample, this clone was seen a few times. The V and J genes are TRBV25-1 and TRBJ1-1; a possible D gene is TRBD1 (6 bases). V was trimmed by 5 bases and J by 5 bases, leaving 12 bases between them. The CDR3 covers 13 residues. The germline V gene encodes CDR1 MGHDK and CDR2 SYGVNS. DNA for the CDR3: TGTGCCAGCAGTAGACAAGGGGGGACTGAAGCTTTCTTT. Amino acids: CASSRQGGTEAFF.

The chain has TRBV7-2 and TRBJ2-2; D possibly corresponds to TRBD1 (6 bases). The CDR3 is made up of 14 amino acids. Germline loops: CDR1 SGHTA, CDR2 FQGNSA. The V and J ends lost 3 bases and 7 bases respectively, with 12 bases between them. The CDR3 region is CASSLNRAGGELFF. Written as DNA, the CDR3 is TGTGCCAGCAGCTTGAACAGGGCGGGCGGGGAGCTGTTTTTT.

CDR3 DNA: TGTGCCAGCAGTGCCGGGATCTATCAGCCCCAGCATTTT. Protein sequence: CASSAGIYQPQHF. The V call is TRBV6-5, the J call TRBJ1-5; D uncertain. Trimming took off 5 bases at V and 5 bases at J, with 10 bases between the two ends. This CDR3 is built from 13 residues. CDR1 and CDR2 from the germline V gene are MNHEY and SVGAGI.

There are a few counts of this clone. DNA of the CDR3: TGTGCCAGCAGCTTAGGGACAGGGCTCTATCAGCCCCAGCATTTT. This translates into CASSLGTGLYQPQHF. The chain carries TRBV7-6 and TRBJ1-5, with 8 bases matching TRBD1. The CDR3 is 15 amino acids. V shed 1 base and J 5 bases; nucleotides not matched to a gene: 4. Germline CDR1 SGHVS, CDR2 FNYEAQ.

This clone was observed a few times. The rearrangement uses TRBV7-8 and TRBJ2-6, with D perhaps matching TRBD1 (5 bases). CDR1 SGHVS and CDR2 FQNEAQ come from the germline V gene. The length of the CDR3 is 15 residues. Trimming took off 1 base at V and 4 bases at J, with 8 bases between the two ends. The CDR3 loop is CASSLVRTGANVLTF. In nucleotides, the CDR3 is TGTGCCAGCAGCTTAGTACGGACAGGGGCCAACGTCCTGACTTTC.

The chain links TRBV6-5 to TRBJ2-1; tentatively, D is TRBD2 (5 bases). The CDR3 sequence is 12 residues long. The germline gives CDR1 MNHEY, CDR2 SVGAGI. V lost 6 bases and J lost 8, with 11 bases in between. In DNA, the CDR3 is TGTGCCAGCAGCTACATCGGGGATGAGCAGTTCTTC. Residues: CASSYIGDEQFF.

In its sample, this clone was seen a few times. The rearrangement links TRBV19 to TRBJ2-3; D may match TRBD1 or TRBD2 (5 bases each). The CDR3 is 15 amino acids. The V end lost 9 bases, the J end lost 2 bases, and 18 bases lay between the germline ends. Germline V lookup: CDR1 LNHDA, CDR2 SQIVND (reference sequence). The CDR3 loop is CASREGPSNTDTQYF. CDR3 DNA: TGTGCCAGCCGAGAGGGACCGAGTAACACAGATACGCAGTATTTT. The whole variable domain, filled in from reference TRBV19 and TRBJ2-3, reads DGGITQSPKYLFRKEGQNVTLSCEQNLNHDAMYWYRQDPGQGLRLIYYSQIVNDFQKGDIAEGYSVSREKKESFPLTVTSAQKNPTAFYLCASREGPSNTDTQYFGPGTRLTVL.

This chain links TRBV28 with TRBJ1-1, with 11 nucleotides matching TRBD1. Germline CDR1 and CDR2: MDHEN and SYDVKM. CDR3 length: 14 amino acids. V lost 4 bases to trimming and J lost 6 bases; unmatched junction nucleotides: 4. The CDR3 protein is CASSSPGQGAEAFF. The CDR3 nucleotides are TGTGCCAGCAGTTCACCGGGACAGGGGGCTGAAGCTTTCTTT.

This clone was seen only a few times. As DNA, the CDR3 is TGCGCCAGCAGCGCCATCTGGGGCCAGCCCCAGCATTTT. Translated: CASSAIWGQPQHF. The V call is TRBV5-1, the J call TRBJ1-5; perhaps TRBD1 as D (5 bases). V was shortened by 4 bases and J by 7 bases, with 12 bases between the two germline ends. This CDR3 spans 13 amino acids. Germline lookup yields CDR1 SGHRS and CDR2 YFSETQ.

This sequence joins TRBV25-1 and TRBJ2-7, with D perhaps assigned TRBD1 or TRBD2 (5 bases each). V was pared by 2 bases and J by 3 bases, with 14 bases between. Germline loops: CDR1 MGHDK, CDR2 SYGVNS. This CDR3 spans 15 amino acids. This chain's CDR3 is CASSEAGLRDYEQYF. The CDR3 DNA sequence: TGTGCCAGCAGTGAAGCAGGACTCAGGGACTACGAGCAGTACTTC.

This clone was observed a few times. The rearrangement joins TRBV25-1 to TRBJ1-1; TRBD1 is a possible D gene (5 bases). This CDR3 contains 14 residues. V dropped 3 bases and J dropped 7 bases, with 15 bases sitting between them. Germline CDR1 MGHDK, CDR2 SYGVNS. CDR3 sequence reads: CASSEWGESGEAFF. The CDR3 coding sequence is TGTGCCAGCAGTGAGTGGGGGGAGAGCGGTGAAGCTTTCTTT. The full variable domain, rest sourced from reference TRBV25-1 and TRBJ1-1, is EADIYQTPRYLVIGTGKKITLECSQTMGHDKMYWYQQDPGMELHLIHYSYGVNSTEKGDLSSESTVSRIRTEHFPLTLESARPSHTSQYLCASSEWGESGEAFFGQGTRLTVV.

This chain connects TRBV29-1 to TRBJ1-1, with D perhaps TRBD1 (6 bases). The germline gives CDR1 SQVTM, CDR2 ANQGSEA. V gave up 6 bases and J gave up 5 bases, with 13 bases separating them. This CDR3 region has 12 residues. CDR3 nucleotide sequence: TGCAGCGTGAGGGGGGCGCGGACTGAAGCTTTCTTT. This codes for CSVRGARTEAFF.

This clone was seen a few times. The chain recombines TRBV2 with TRBJ2-6; D unresolved. Per the germline V gene, CDR1 is SNHLY and CDR2 is FYNNEI. Trimming stripped 2 bases from V and 4 bases from J, with 12 bases between. CDR3 length: 16 residues. The DNA of the CDR3 is TGTGCCAGCAGTGAAAATAAACTCTCCGGGGCCAACGTCCTGACTTTC. Translation gives CASSENKLSGANVLTF.

V and J are TRBV9 and TRBJ2-1; 8 positions match TRBD2. Germline V lookup: CDR1 SGDLS, CDR2 YYNGEE. The CDR3 has 14 amino acids. Germline trimming cut 3 bases from V and 6 bases from J; bases unmatched to any gene: 5. This chain's CDR3 is CASSGPGGANEQFF. CDR3 coding DNA: TGTGCCAGCAGCGGGCCCGGGGGGGCCAATGAGCAGTTCTTC.

The chain has TRBV4-1 and TRBJ2-5; possible D gene TRBD2, 5 bases. Germline values: CDR1 MGHRA, CDR2 YSYEKL. With 4 bases removed from V and 1 base from J, the gap between germline ends came to 10 bases. CDR3 length: 14 residues. The CDR3 bases are TGCGCCAGCAGCCTGGGAGATATCCAAGAGACCCAGTACTTC. It translates to CASSLGDIQETQYF.